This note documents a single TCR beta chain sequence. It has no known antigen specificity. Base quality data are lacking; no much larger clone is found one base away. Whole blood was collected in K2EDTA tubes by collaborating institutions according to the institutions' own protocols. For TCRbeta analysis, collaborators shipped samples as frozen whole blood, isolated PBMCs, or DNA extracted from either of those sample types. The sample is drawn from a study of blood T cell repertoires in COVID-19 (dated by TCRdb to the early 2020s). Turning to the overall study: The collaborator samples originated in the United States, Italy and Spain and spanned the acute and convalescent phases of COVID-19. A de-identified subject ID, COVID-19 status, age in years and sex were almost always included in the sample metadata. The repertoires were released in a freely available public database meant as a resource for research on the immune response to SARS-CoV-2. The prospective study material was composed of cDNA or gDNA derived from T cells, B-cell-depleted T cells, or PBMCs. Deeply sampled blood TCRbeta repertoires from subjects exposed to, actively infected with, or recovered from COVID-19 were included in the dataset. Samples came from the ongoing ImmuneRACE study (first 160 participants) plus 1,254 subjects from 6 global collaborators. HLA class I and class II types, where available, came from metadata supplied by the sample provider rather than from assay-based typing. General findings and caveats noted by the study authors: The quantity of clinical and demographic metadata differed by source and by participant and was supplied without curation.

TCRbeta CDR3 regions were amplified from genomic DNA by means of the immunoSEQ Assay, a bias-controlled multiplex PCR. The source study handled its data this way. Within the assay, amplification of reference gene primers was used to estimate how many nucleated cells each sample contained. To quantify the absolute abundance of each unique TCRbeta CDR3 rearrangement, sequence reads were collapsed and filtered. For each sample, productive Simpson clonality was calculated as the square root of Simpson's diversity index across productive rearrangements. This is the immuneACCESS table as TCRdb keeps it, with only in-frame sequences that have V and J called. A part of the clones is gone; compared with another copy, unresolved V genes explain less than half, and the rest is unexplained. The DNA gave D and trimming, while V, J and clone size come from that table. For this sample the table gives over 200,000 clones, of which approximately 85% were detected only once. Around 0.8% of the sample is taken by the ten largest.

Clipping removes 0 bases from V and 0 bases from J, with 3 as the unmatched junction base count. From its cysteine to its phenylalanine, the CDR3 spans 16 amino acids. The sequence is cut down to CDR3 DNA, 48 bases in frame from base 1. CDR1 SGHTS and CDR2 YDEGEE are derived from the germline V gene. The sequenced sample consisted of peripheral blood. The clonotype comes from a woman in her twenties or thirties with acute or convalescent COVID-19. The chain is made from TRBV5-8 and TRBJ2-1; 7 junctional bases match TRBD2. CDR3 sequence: CASSLGGGLSYNEQFF. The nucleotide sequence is TGTGCCAGCAGCTTGGGGGGGGGACTCTCCTACAATGAGCAGTTCTTC.